The 23 T cell receptor beta chains listed next were all sequenced from one sample in a study of Graves' ophthalmopathy and Graves' hyperthyroidism. Researchers took RNA transcripts and amplified TCR beta CDR3 regions from them. RT-PCR was first run with HTBI primers, then multiplex PCR in a second round. In TCRdb, the multiplex PCR reads were re-called with MiXCR into one record per CDR3 protein. Altogether 350,000 to 400,000 distinct CDR3 sequences are present, roughly 14% being singletons, with the ten largest covering approximately 7%. The sample was peripheral blood. The source of these receptors is a woman between 18 and 29 years old with stable Graves' hyperthyroidism.

The sample holds many counts of this clonotype. The chain recombines TRBV2 with TRBJ1-2; 9 positions match TRBD1. The ends lost 5 bases at V and 3 bases at J; junction bases unmatched: 4. The CDR3 loop spans 14 amino acids. Germline assignment: CDR1 SNHLY and CDR2 FYNNEI. The CDR3 loop is CASSYDRGDYGYTF. CDR3 sequence (DNA): TGTGCCAGCAGTTATGACAGGGGGGACTATGGCTACACCTTC.

This clonotype has a count of ten or more. The V call is TRBV6-5, the J call TRBJ1-1, with D possibly TRBD1 on 5 matching bases. The CDR3 sequence is 15 residues long. Germline CDR1 reads MNHEY; CDR2 reads SVGAGI. V dropped 7 bases and J dropped 0 bases, with 15 bases sitting between them. In DNA, the CDR3 is TGTGCCAGCACCATCCGGGACCCCATGAACACTGAAGCTTTCTTT. Protein sequence: CASTIRDPMNTEAFF.

The chain joins TRBV6-2 or TRBV6-3 to TRBJ1-5; 8 bases fit TRBD1. This CDR3 contains 18 residues. The V segment lost 2 bases and the J segment 1 base; nucleotides outside the gene matches: 10. Germline lookup yields CDR1 MNHEY and CDR2 SVGEGT. The CDR3 DNA follows: TGTGCCAGCAGTTACGAATCGTTTCCAGGGGGCAGCAATCAGCCCCAGCATTTT. It is translated as CASSYESFPGGSNQPQHF.

V is TRBV11-2 and J is TRBJ2-2; tentative D call: TRBD2 (6 bases). This CDR3 has 15 amino acids. From germline, CDR1 is SGHAT and CDR2 FQNNGV. Trimming pared 5 bases from V and 5 bases from J, leaving 15 bases between. The CDR3 is CASSPLKGGTGELFF. In DNA, the CDR3 is TGTGCCAGCAGCCCCCTAAAGGGAGGAACCGGGGAGCTGTTTTTT.

This clonotype was observed at least ten times. The rearrangement uses TRBV11-3 and TRBJ1-2; no firm D call. The CDR3 loop spans 15 amino acids. Between the trimmed V and J ends, which lost 3 bases and 2 bases, there was a span of 13 bases. Germline V gene sequence: CDR1 SGHNT, CDR2 YENEEA. Written as DNA, the CDR3 is TGTGCCAGCAGCTTTAAATCCGGGCGCAACTATGGCTACACCTTC. This encodes CASSFKSGRNYGYTF.

On this clonotype itself: Lacking the conserved final phenylalanine or tryptophan, this CDR3 likely reflects a read error. The limits of the CDR3 on the DNA are not certain, so only TCRdb's listed CDR3 is given. The chain employs TRBV5-1 and TRBJ1-6. The V gene's germline CDR1 is SGHRS and CDR2 YFSETQ. With termini counted, the CDR3 has 9 amino acids. The CDR3 loop reads CASSLAHIV.

V is TRBV7-2 and J is TRBJ1-6; perhaps TRBD1 as D (5 bases). Per germline, CDR1 SGHTA and CDR2 FQGNSA. Trimming left V 7 bases short and J 9 bases short, with 13 bases between. The CDR3 runs to 13 residues. The CDR3 spells CASTRDRGSPLHF. The CDR3 DNA follows: TGTGCCAGCACCAGAGATAGGGGTTCACCCCTCCACTTT.

There are many counts of this clonotype. J is TRBJ1-3 and V is TRBV9; no reliable D call. The CDR3 is made up of 13 amino acids. Germline CDR1 reads SGDLS; CDR2 reads YYNGEE. The V and J ends lost 0 bases and 6 bases respectively, with 7 bases between them. In nucleotides, the CDR3 is TGTGCCAGCAGCGTAGGAGAGGCAAACACCATATATTTT. Translation: CASSVGEANTIYF.

The sample holds many counts of this clonotype. The rearrangement joins TRBV20-1 to TRBJ1-6; tentative D call: TRBD1 (6 bases). This CDR3 comprises 14 residues. The V gene's germline CDR1 is DFQATT and CDR2 SNEGSKA (reference sequence). V lost 1 base, J lost 11 bases, and 15 bases lay in between. The CDR3 here is CSARGGRVGTPLHF. In DNA, the CDR3 is TGCAGTGCTAGAGGGGGGCGGGTCGGCACACCCCTCCACTTT.

This clonotype was picked up many times. The chain has TRBV20-1 and TRBJ2-7, with D hard to call. The CDR3 contains 13 residues. Germline V CDR1 and CDR2: DFQATT, SNEGSKA (reference sequence). V shed 0 bases and J shed 0 bases, with 6 bases lying between them. CDR3 protein: CSARDRLSYEQYF. CDR3 bases: TGCAGTGCTAGAGATCGCCTCTCCTACGAGCAGTACTTC.

This clonotype was picked up many times. The V gene is TRBV12-3 or TRBV12-4, the J gene TRBJ2-7; D is unresolved. Trimming cost V 6 bases and J 0 bases, with 9 bases left between them. The CDR3 loop spans 13 amino acids. The CDR3 spells CASSPRSSYEQYF. The CDR3 DNA reads as TGTGCCAGCAGCCCCAGGAGCTCCTACGAGCAGTACTTC.

This clonotype was observed a handful of times. The V gene is TRBV7-7, the J gene TRBJ2-5, with 9 bases matching TRBD2. The length of the CDR3 is 12 residues. CDR1 is SSHAT, CDR2 FNYEAQ, per germline (reference sequence). CDR3 DNA: TGTGCTAGCGGGCTAGCGGGGGAGACCCAGTACTTC. Translation gives CASGLAGETQYF. Full variable domain (remainder filled in from reference TRBV7-7 and TRBJ2-5): GAGVSQSPRYKVTKRGQDVTLRCDPISSHATLYWYQQALGQGPEFLTYFNYEAQPDKSGLPSDRFSAERPEGSISTLTIQRTEQRDSAMYRCASGLAGETQYFGPGTRLLVL.

The V and J genes are TRBV25-1 and TRBJ2-5; 8 bases align to TRBD2. This CDR3 is 17 amino acids long. The J segment lost 2 bases and the V segment lost 5 bases, leaving 13 bases of the junction unmatched. Per the germline V gene, CDR1 is MGHDK and CDR2 is SYGVNS. For the CDR3, the DNA is TGTGCCAGCAGTTTAAATGACGGGGGGGGTTCTCAAGAGACCCAGTACTTC. This codes for CASSLNDGGGSQETQYF.

The rearrangement joins TRBV6-2 or TRBV6-3 to TRBJ2-7, with a weak D call TRBD1 (6 bases). Trimming stripped 7 bases from V and 6 bases from J, with 16 bases between. The CDR3 has 13 residues. Per germline, CDR1 MNHEY and CDR2 SVGEGT. CDR3 nucleotide sequence: TGTGCCAGCACCTTGAACAGGGCCAGCGAGCAGTACTTC. Protein product: CASTLNRASEQYF.

This clonotype was seen many times. J is TRBJ2-6 and V is TRBV28, with 7 bases that match TRBD1. The J segment lost 0 bases and the V segment lost 7 bases, leaving 12 bases of the junction unmatched. The germline gives CDR1 MDHEN, CDR2 SYDVKM. The CDR3 has 18 amino acids. CDR3 region: CASNPLDRTPSGANVLTF. CDR3 in DNA: TGTGCCAGCAACCCACTGGACAGGACCCCCTCTGGGGCCAACGTCCTGACTTTC. The whole variable domain, filled in from reference TRBV28 and TRBJ2-6, reads DVKVTQSSRYLVKRTGEKVFLECVQDMDHENMFWYRQDPGLGLRLIYFSYDVKMKEKGDIPEGYSVSREKKERFSLILESASTNQTSMYLCASNPLDRTPSGANVLTFGAGSRLTVL.

This clonotype was counted ten times or more. DNA for the CDR3: TGTGCCAGCGGCCTGGCGGACGAGCAGTACTTC. It yields the protein CASGLADEQYF. V gene TRBV6-1 combines with J gene TRBJ2-7; D is uncertain. CDR1 and CDR2 (germline): MNHNS, SASEGT. With 8 bases removed from V and 5 bases from J, the gap between germline ends came to 10 bases. The CDR3 extends over 11 amino acids.

This clonotype was seen at least ten times. The chain links TRBV27 to TRBJ2-5; D is tentatively TRBD1 or TRBD2 (6 bases each). This CDR3 contains 15 residues. The V end was cut by 1 base, the J end by 5 bases, with 14 bases between. The V gene's germline CDR1 is MNHEY and CDR2 SMNVEV (reference sequence). CDR3 residues: CASSLYGGFGETQYF. The DNA for the CDR3 is TGTGCCAGCAGTTTATACGGGGGCTTCGGGGAGACCCAGTACTTC.

The chain uses TRBV13 and TRBJ2-2; unclear D gene. Per germline, CDR1 PRHDT and CDR2 FYEKMQ (reference sequence). V lost 6 bases and J 0 bases, leaving 8 bases between the germline ends. The CDR3 consists of 14 residues. The CDR3 sequence: CASRIRTNTGELFF. The DNA for the CDR3 is TGTGCCAGCAGAATAAGGACGAACACCGGGGAGCTGTTTTTT.

This clonotype was detected only a few times. The chain links TRBV2 to TRBJ2-6; D gene uncertain. CDR3 length: 15 amino acids. In germline, CDR1 is SNHLY, CDR2 FYNNEI. V dropped 10 bases and J dropped 0 bases, with 13 bases sitting between them. The chain's CDR3 is CAIAYSSSGANVLTF. In nucleotides, the CDR3 is TGTGCCATAGCCTACTCGAGCTCTGGGGCCAACGTCCTGACTTTC.

The rearrangement links TRBV5-1 to TRBJ1-1, with D perhaps matching TRBD1 (6 bases). Trimming left V 4 bases short and J 6 bases short, with 22 bases between. The V gene's germline CDR1 is SGHRS and CDR2 YFSETQ. The CDR3 totals 16 residues. DNA of the CDR3: TGCGCCAGCAGCCCCGGGGGGGGGGCCGCTGCCGCTGAAGCTTTCTTT. Translated: CASSPGGGAAAAEAFF.

This clonotype was seen repeatedly, ten times or more. The rearrangement links TRBV12-3 or TRBV12-4 to TRBJ1-2; possibly TRBD1 for D (5 bases). The CDR3 spans 13 residues. V lost 10 bases to trimming and J lost 3 bases, with 15 bases between them. CDR3 coding DNA: TGTGCCACCATGAGGGCGGGGGACTATGGCTACACCTTC. It codes for CATMRAGDYGYTF.

This clonotype has at least ten counts. This chain connects TRBV20-1 to TRBJ1-2, with 8 bases matching TRBD1. Germline V gives CDR1 DFQATT, CDR2 SNEGSKA (reference sequence). V was clipped by 0 bases and J by 5 bases; unmatched bases: 5. This CDR3 spans 14 amino acids. This CDR3 reads CSAREQGAGYGYTF. The DNA for the CDR3 is TGCAGTGCTAGAGAGCAGGGGGCTGGATATGGCTACACCTTC.

The genes are TRBV24-1 and TRBJ2-5; 7 bases fit TRBD2. V lost 3 bases to trimming and J lost 1 base; unmatched junction nucleotides: 1. The CDR3 sequence is 14 residues long. The germline V gene encodes CDR1 KGHDR and CDR2 SFDVKD. As DNA, the CDR3 is TGTGCCACCAGTGATGGGGGGGTCCAAGAGACCCAGTACTTC. This gives the protein CATSDGGVQETQYF.